A single sample is the source of the 15 T cell receptor beta chains below, sequenced in a study of regulatory T cells in long-lasting Graves disease. CDR3 regions were amplified by Arm-PCR using iRepertoire HTBI primers to build TCR beta libraries. TCRdb ran MiXCR on the multiplex PCR reads and lists one entry per CDR3 protein. The sample comprises hundreds of thousands of distinct CDR3 sequences, roughly a sixth of which are singletons, and less than 35% rests with the top ten. As for time point: newly diagnosed GD, antithyroid drugs for less than 3 months. PBMCs were the source of the RNA used for TCR sequencing. This sample was also put to use in a study of T cells in Graves' hyperthyroidism and ophthalmopathy.

Sequencing used peripheral blood mononuclear cells (PBMCs), obtained at new diagnosis, from a patient treated with antithyroid drugs. All receptors come from a man aged 40-49 years with Graves disease.

This clonotype appeared a few times. V and J are TRBV20-1 and TRBJ1-2; perhaps TRBD1 as D (5 bases). The CDR3 contains 13 residues. The germline V gene has CDR1 DFQATT and CDR2 SNEGSKA (reference sequence). With 3 bases removed from V and 2 bases from J, the gap between germline ends came to 10 bases. The CDR3: CSASDQGNYGYTF. The DNA of the CDR3 is TGCAGTGCTAGTGACCAGGGAAACTATGGCTACACCTTC.

This sequence joins TRBV5-8 and TRBJ2-3, with 11 bases that match TRBD2. Trimming removed 0 bases from V and 0 bases from J; junction bases left unmatched: 12. From germline, CDR1 is SGHTS and CDR2 YDEGEE. The CDR3 has 20 residues. The CDR3 loop reads CASSLGLAGGPTTSTDTQYF. CDR3 in DNA: TGTGCCAGCAGCTTGGGGCTAGCGGGGGGCCCCACAACTAGCACAGATACGCAGTATTTT.

The J gene is TRBJ2-3, the V gene TRBV3-1; 9 bases are shared with TRBD2. This CDR3 is 16 amino acids long. J was trimmed by 2 bases and V by 3 bases; bases with no gene match: 6. CDR1 and CDR2 (germline): LGHDT, YNNKEL (reference sequence). This CDR3 reads CASSQSLAGITDTQYF. The CDR3 region has the DNA TGTGCCAGCAGCCAGAGCCTAGCGGGGATCACAGATACGCAGTATTTT.

This clonotype was found a few times. This rearrangement joins TRBV10-2 to TRBJ1-4; a weak D match, TRBD1 (5 bases). V lost 7 bases to trimming and J lost 7 bases, with 19 bases between them. CDR3 length: 15 residues. CDR1 is WSHSY and CDR2 is SAAADI in the germline V gene. CDR3 coding DNA: TGCGCCAGCACTCGAGCCCGGGGCCAGGGTGAAAAACTGTTTTTT. Amino acids: CASTRARGQGEKLFF.

This clonotype was observed at least ten times. This chain connects TRBV20-1 to TRBJ2-1; D gene unclear. The CDR3 totals 16 residues. From germline, CDR1 is DFQATT and CDR2 SNEGSKA (reference sequence). V shed 0 bases and J shed 3 bases, with 15 bases lying between them. The CDR3 loop reads CSARDFLRNHYNEQFF. The CDR3 region has the DNA TGCAGTGCTAGAGATTTCCTGCGGAACCACTACAATGAGCAGTTCTTC.

The rearrangement joins TRBV11-2 to TRBJ2-1; D is possibly TRBD2 (6 bases). The CDR3 is 13 amino acids. In germline, CDR1 is SGHAT, CDR2 FQNNGV. Trimming took off 5 bases at V and 8 bases at J, with 13 bases between the two ends. The CDR3 here is CASSDAGLDEQFF. As DNA, the CDR3 is TGTGCCAGCAGCGACGCGGGGCTTGATGAGCAGTTCTTC.

This clonotype was detected ten times or more. The chain has TRBV5-1 and TRBJ2-5; the D gene is possibly TRBD1 (6 bases). V lost 7 bases, J lost 2 bases, and 15 bases lay in between. From germline, CDR1 is SGHRS and CDR2 YFSETQ. The CDR3 is 14 amino acids. CDR3 in DNA: TGCGCCAGCCGTCAACGGGGACAACAAGAGACCCAGTACTTC. Its protein is CASRQRGQQETQYF.

This clonotype was picked up many times. The V and J genes are TRBV30 and TRBJ2-1; 12 positions match TRBD2. The CDR3 contains 17 residues. Trimming removed 2 bases from V and 7 bases from J; junction bases left unmatched: 12. Looked up from germline, CDR1 is GTSNPN and CDR2 is SVGIG (reference sequence). The CDR3 DNA reads as TGTGCCTGGAGTACACTAGCGGGGGGTGTTTCCAAGAATGAGCAGTTCTTC. Protein product: CAWSTLAGGVSKNEQFF.

This clonotype showed up many times. The J gene is TRBJ2-6, the V gene TRBV12-3 or TRBV12-4; maybe TRBD1 (5 bases). The CDR3 totals 15 residues. V was pared by 1 base and J by 2 bases, with 6 bases between. CDR3 DNA: TGTGCCAGCAGTTTAGGGACACCTGGGGCCAACGTCCTGACTTTC. Residues: CASSLGTPGANVLTF.

The sample holds a few counts of this clonotype. This CDR3 reads CAISDTSGGQDTQYF. The DNA for the CDR3 is TGTGCCATCAGTGACACTAGCGGGGGGCAAGATACGCAGTATTTT. The chain combines TRBV10-3 with TRBJ2-3, with 12 bases identical to TRBD2. With 3 bases clipped from V and 5 bases from J, the junction kept 3 bases outside the gene matches. This CDR3 has 15 amino acids. CDR1 and CDR2 from the germline V gene are ENHRY and SYGVKD.

A few counts support this clonotype. The rearrangement joins TRBV4-3 to TRBJ1-3; D not resolved. The CDR3 is made up of 16 amino acids. V lost 0 bases to trimming and J lost 7 bases, with 16 bases between them. Looked up from germline, CDR1 is LGHNA and CDR2 is YSLEER. The CDR3 coding sequence is TGCGCCAGCAGCCAAGAGCCCAGGAGGCCGGGGAACACCATATATTTT. The encoded protein is CASSQEPRRPGNTIYF.

This clonotype showed up many times. The chain recombines TRBV28 with TRBJ1-1; no firm D call. The CDR3 has 14 amino acids. The V gene's germline CDR1 is MDHEN and CDR2 SYDVKM. V lost 3 bases to trimming and J lost 4 bases, with 12 bases between them. The CDR3 here is CASSFGRKSTEAFF. The DNA of the CDR3 is TGTGCCAGCAGTTTTGGACGGAAGAGCACTGAAGCTTTCTTT.

This clonotype was observed many times. The rearrangement joins TRBV11-2 to TRBJ2-5, with D possibly TRBD2 on 5 matching bases. V was shortened by 10 bases and J by 4 bases, with 22 bases between the two germline ends. There are 15 residues in the CDR3. From germline, CDR1 is SGHAT and CDR2 FQNNGV. The CDR3 sequence is CATSSIAGRGETQYF. The CDR3, as DNA: TGTGCCACTTCCTCCATCGCCGGCCGGGGAGAGACCCAGTACTTC.

V usage is TRBV3-1 and J usage is TRBJ2-6; possibly TRBD1 for D (5 bases). The CDR3 loop spans 15 amino acids. Germline V gene sequence: CDR1 LGHDT, CDR2 YNNKEL (reference sequence). The V and J ends lost 5 bases and 1 base respectively, with 9 bases between them. The CDR3 is CASSLQVSGANVLTF. For the CDR3, the DNA is TGTGCCAGCAGCTTACAGGTTTCTGGGGCCAACGTCCTGACTTTC.

This clonotype was detected many times. J is TRBJ2-2 and V is TRBV7-8; the match to TRBD2 covers 8 bases. Germline V gene lookup returns CDR1 SGHVS and CDR2 FQNEAQ. The CDR3 is made up of 15 amino acids. Losses at the gene ends were 3 bases for V and 5 bases for J; bases not matched to a gene: 5. The CDR3 nucleotides read TGTGCCAGCAGCTTCCAAGCGGGGGTTACCGGGGAGCTGTTTTTT. It translates to CASSFQAGVTGELFF.